This TCR beta chain stems from a study of OX40 agonist ivuxolimab in advanced cancers. In the study overall: Of mixed ages from about 20 to 90 and averaging roughly 60 years, the group was roughly 85% male. Study findings and constraints: In the expanded peripheral T cells, antigen specificity was never determined. Relative to CD4+ cells, CD8+ T cells on average had more expanded clones.

Remarks on this clone: Its cognate antigen is unknown.

Clones were sequenced by immunoSEQ multiplex PCR, and TCRdb holds only the in-frame ones, with some missing. The repertoire includes 40,000 to 60,000 clones, around 80% of them detected once, and about 1.5% sits in the top ten. The ends were cut back, 2 bases at V and 3 bases at J, with 5 bases in the middle. Germline V lookup: CDR1 KGHSH, CDR2 LQKENI. The CDR3 is 12 residues long. The clonotype was recovered from an adult with an advanced solid tumor such as melanoma, head and neck, liver or kidney cancer. V is TRBV18 and J is TRBJ2-7; D is unresolved. This specimen was CD4+ or CD8+ T cells sorted from blood, taken in a trial of the OX40 agonist ivuxolimab. The CDR3 nucleotides are TGTGCCAGCTCACCAGGCGGCTACGAGCAGTACTTC. Amino acid sequence: CASSPGGYEQYF.